This TCR beta chain was identified during a study of cytomegalovirus exposure and HLA in healthy donors. The wider study: Earlier sequencing of 150 million to 200 million T cells yielded 90 million to 140 million unique TCR beta sequences. Across around 400 genotyped donors, 81% landed in the Caucasian-associated ancestry cluster. General study findings and limits: The likely explanation for a cluster of highly shared sequence variants was sequencing artifact. A reported reduction in N-insertions relative to the approximately 670-donor mean was seen in an Asian-associated ancestry cluster in a later analysis.

PCR primers comprised 60 Vbeta and 13 Jbeta primers. Sequenced by immunoSEQ multiplex PCR; TCRdb stores in-frame clones only, minus some. This sample's table has about 79,000 clones. Turning to this clone: As yet, its antigen is unknown.

The CDR3 has 19 amino acids. Unmatched junction bases numbered 7, after V lost 0 bases and J lost 2 bases. CDR1 SGHAT and CDR2 FQNNGV come from the germline V gene. The TCR was taken from a man younger than 45 in good health and CMV-seronegative. This chain uses TRBV11-2 with TRBJ2-5; 15 nucleotides agree with TRBD2. Sequenced: PBMCs. The chain's CDR3 is CASSLDLGLAGGRQETQYF. The DNA of the CDR3 is TGTGCCAGCAGCTTAGATCTTGGACTAGCGGGAGGGCGACAAGAGACCCAGTACTTC.